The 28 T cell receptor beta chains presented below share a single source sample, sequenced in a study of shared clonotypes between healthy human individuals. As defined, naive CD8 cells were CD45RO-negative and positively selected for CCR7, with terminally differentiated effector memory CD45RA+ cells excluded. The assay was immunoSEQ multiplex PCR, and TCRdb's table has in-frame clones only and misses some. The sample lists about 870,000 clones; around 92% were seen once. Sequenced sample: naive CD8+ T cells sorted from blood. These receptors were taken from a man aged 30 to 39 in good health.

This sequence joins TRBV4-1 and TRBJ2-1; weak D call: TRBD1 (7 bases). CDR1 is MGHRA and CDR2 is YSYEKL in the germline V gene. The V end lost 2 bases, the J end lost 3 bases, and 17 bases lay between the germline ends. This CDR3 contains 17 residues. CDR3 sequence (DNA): TGCGCCAGCAGCCAACAATCAGGGGGACTCGACTACAATGAGCAGTTCTTC. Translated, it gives CASSQQSGGLDYNEQFF.

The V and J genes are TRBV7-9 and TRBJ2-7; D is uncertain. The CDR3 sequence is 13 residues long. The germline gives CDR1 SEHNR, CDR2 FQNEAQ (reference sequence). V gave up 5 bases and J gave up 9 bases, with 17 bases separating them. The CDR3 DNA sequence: TGTGCCAGCAGCCGAAAGGCAAGTATAAGGCAGTACTTC. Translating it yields CASSRKASIRQYF.

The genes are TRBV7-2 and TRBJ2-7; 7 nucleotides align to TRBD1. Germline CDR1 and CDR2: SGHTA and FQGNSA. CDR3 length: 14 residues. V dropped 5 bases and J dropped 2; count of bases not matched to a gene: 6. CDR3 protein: CASSDPGQPYEQYF. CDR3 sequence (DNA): TGTGCCAGCAGCGATCCGGGACAGCCCTACGAGCAGTACTTC.

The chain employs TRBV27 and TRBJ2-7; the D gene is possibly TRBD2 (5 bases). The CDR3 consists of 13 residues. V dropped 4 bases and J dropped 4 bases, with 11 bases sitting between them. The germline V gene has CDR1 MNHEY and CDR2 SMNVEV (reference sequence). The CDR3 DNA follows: TGTGCCAGCAGTTCGGTAGCGCGTTACGAGCAGTACTTC. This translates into CASSSVARYEQYF.

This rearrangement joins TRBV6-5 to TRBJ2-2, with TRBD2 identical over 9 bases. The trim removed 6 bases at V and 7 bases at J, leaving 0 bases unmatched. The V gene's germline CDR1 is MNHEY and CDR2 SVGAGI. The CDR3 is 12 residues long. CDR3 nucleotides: TGTGCCAGCAGGCGGGGGGGCGGGGAGCTGTTTTTT. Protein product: CASRRGGGELFF.

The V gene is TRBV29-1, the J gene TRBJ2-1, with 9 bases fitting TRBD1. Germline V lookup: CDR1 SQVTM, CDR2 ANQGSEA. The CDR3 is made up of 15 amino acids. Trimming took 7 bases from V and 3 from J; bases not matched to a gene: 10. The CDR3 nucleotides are TGCAGCGGCTGGGACAGGGTGGAAGTCTACAATGAGCAGTTCTTC. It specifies CSGWDRVEVYNEQFF.

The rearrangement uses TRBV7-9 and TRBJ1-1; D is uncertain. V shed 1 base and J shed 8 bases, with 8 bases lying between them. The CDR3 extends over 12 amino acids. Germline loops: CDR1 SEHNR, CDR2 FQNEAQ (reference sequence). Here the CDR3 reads CASSLVQTEAFF. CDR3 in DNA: TGTGCCAGCAGCTTAGTACAGACCGAAGCTTTCTTT.

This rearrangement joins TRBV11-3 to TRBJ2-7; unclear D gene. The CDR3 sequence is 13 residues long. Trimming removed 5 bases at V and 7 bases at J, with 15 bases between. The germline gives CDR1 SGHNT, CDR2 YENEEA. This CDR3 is CASSKTRLREQYF. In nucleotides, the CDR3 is TGTGCCAGCAGCAAGACACGTCTTAGAGAGCAGTACTTC.

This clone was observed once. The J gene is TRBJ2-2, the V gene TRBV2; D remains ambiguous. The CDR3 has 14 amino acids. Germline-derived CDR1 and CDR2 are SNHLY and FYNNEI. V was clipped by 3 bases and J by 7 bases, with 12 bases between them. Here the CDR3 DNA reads TGTGCCAGCAGTGAGGATGGTCCGAACGGGGAGCTGTTTTTT. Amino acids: CASSEDGPNGELFF.

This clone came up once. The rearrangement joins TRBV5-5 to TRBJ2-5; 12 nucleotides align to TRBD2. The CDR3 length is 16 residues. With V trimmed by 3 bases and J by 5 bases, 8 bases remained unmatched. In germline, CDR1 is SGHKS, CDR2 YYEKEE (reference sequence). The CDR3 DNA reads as TGTGCCAGCAGCTCTGGACCTAGCGGGAGGGCTGAGACCCAGTACTTC. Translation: CASSSGPSGRAETQYF.

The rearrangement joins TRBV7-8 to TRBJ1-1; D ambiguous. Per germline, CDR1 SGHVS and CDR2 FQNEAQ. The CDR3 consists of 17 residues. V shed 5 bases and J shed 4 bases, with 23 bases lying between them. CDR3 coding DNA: TGTGCCAGCAGCCCTTTCCGGGCCCCGGGCAGAACCACTGAAGCTTTCTTT. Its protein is CASSPFRAPGRTTEAFF.

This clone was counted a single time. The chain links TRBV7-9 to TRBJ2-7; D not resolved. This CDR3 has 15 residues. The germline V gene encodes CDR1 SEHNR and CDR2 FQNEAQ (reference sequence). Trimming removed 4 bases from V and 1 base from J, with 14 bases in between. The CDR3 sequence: CASSSPLGQSYEQYF. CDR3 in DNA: TGTGCCAGCAGCTCTCCCCTTGGCCAGTCCTACGAGCAGTACTTC.

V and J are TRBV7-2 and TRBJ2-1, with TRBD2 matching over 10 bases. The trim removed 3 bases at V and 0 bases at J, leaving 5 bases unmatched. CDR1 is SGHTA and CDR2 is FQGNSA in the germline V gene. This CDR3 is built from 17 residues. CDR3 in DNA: TGTGCCAGCAGCTTTCCTTTAGCGGGGGGCTCCTACAATGAGCAGTTCTTC. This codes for CASSFPLAGGSYNEQFF.

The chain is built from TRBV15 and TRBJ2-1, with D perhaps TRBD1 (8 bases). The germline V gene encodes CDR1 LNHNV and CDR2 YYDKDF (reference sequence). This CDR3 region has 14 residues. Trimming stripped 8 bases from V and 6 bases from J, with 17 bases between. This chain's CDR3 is CATYGQGGPNEQFF. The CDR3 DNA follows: TGTGCCACCTATGGACAGGGAGGGCCCAATGAGCAGTTCTTC.

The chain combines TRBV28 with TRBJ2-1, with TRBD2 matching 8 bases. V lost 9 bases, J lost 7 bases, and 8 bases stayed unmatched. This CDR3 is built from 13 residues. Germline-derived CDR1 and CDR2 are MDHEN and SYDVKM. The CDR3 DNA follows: TGTGCCAGACTAGCGGAGGATGGGAATGAGCAGTTCTTC. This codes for CARLAEDGNEQFF.

The CDR3 region is CSALGLGEQYF. The CDR3 DNA follows: TGCAGCGCTCTCGGGCTGGGTGAGCAGTACTTC. The chain uses TRBV29-1 and TRBJ2-7; D unclear. This CDR3 spans 11 amino acids. Per germline, CDR1 SQVTM and CDR2 ANQGSEA. V was shortened by 7 bases and J by 7 bases, with 14 bases between the two germline ends.

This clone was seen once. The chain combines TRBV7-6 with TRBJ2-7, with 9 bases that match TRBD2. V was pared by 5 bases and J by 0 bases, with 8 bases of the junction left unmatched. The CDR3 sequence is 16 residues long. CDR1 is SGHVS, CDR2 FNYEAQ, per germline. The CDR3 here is CASSPRSGRSSYEQYF. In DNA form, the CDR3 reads TGTGCCAGCAGCCCGCGAAGCGGGAGGAGCTCCTACGAGCAGTACTTC.

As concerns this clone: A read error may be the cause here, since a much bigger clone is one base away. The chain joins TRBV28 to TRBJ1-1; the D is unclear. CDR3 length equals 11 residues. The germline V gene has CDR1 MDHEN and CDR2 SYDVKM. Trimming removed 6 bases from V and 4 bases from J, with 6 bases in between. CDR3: CASSRSTEAFF. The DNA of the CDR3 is TGTGCCAGCAGCCGGAGCACTGAAGCTTTCTTT.

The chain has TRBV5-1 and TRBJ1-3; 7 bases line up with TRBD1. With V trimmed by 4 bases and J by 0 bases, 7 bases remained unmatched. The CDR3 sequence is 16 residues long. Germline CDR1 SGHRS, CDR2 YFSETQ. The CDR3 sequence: CASSPDRAGSGNTIYF. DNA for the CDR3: TGCGCCAGCAGCCCCGACAGGGCTGGCTCTGGAAACACCATATATTTT.

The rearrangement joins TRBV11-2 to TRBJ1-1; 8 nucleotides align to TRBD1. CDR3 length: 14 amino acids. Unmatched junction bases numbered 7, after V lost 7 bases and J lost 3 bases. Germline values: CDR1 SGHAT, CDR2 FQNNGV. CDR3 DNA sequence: TGTGCCAGCACCGCAGGGGGCTGGTACACTGAAGCTTTCTTT. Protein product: CASTAGGWYTEAFF.

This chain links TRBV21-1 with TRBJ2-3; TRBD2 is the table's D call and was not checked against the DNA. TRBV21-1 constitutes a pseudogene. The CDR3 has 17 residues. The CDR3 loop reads CASSNSSRPASTDTQYF. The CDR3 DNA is TGTGCCAGCAGCAATTCTTCGAGGCCCGCTAGCACAGATACGCAGTATTTT.

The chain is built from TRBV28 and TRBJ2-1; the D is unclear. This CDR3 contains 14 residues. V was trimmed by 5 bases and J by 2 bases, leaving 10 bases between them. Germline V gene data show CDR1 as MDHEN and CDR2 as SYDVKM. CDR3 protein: CASSRRVPYNEQFF. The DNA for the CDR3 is TGTGCCAGCAGTCGCAGAGTACCCTACAATGAGCAGTTCTTC.

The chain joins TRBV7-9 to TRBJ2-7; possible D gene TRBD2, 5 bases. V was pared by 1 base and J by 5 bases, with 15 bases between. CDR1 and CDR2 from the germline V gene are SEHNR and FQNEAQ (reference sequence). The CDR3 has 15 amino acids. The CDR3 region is CASSLELPGVNEQYF. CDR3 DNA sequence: TGTGCCAGCAGCTTAGAACTCCCCGGGGTCAACGAGCAGTACTTC.

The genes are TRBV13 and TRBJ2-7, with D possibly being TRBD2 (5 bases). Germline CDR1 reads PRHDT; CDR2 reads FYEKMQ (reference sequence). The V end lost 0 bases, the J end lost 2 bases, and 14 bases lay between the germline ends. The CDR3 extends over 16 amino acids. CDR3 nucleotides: TGTGCCAGCAGCTTAGGCCTGGCCGGGGAAGCCTACGAGCAGTACTTC. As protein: CASSLGLAGEAYEQYF.

The CDR3 region is CASSQDLGAAEQYF. CDR3 nucleotides: TGCGCCAGCAGCCAAGATCTCGGTGCCGCCGAGCAGTACTTC. This chain connects TRBV4-3 to TRBJ2-7, with D uncertain. The germline V gene has CDR1 LGHNA and CDR2 YSLEER. CDR3 size: 14 residues. The V end lost 0 bases, the J end lost 6 bases, and 12 bases lay between the germline ends.

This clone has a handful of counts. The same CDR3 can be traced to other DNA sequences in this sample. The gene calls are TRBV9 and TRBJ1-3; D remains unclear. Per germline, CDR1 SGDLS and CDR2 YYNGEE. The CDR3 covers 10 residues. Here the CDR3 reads CASSGNTIYF. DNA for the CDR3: TGTGCGAGCTCTGGAAACACCATATATTTT.

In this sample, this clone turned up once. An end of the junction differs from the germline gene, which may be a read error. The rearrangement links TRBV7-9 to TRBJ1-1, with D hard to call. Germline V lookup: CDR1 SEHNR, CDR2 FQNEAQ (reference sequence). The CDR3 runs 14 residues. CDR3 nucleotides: TGTGCCAGCAGATTAGACACCGCAGACACTGAAGCTTTCTTT. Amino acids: CASRLDTADTEAFF.

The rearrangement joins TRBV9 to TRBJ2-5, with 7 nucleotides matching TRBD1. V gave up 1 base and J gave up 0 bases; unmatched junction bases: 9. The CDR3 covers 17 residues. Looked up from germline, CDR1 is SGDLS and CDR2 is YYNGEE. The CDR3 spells CASSVPRDRPYQETQYF. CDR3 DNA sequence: TGTGCCAGCAGCGTACCCCGGGACAGACCGTACCAAGAGACCCAGTACTTC. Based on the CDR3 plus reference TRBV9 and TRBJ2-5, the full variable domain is DSGVTQTPKHLITATGQRVTLRCSPRSGDLSVYWYQQSLDQGLQFLIQYYNGEERAKGNILERFSAQQFPDLHSELNLSSLELGDSALYFCASSVPRDRPYQETQYFGPGTRLLVL.